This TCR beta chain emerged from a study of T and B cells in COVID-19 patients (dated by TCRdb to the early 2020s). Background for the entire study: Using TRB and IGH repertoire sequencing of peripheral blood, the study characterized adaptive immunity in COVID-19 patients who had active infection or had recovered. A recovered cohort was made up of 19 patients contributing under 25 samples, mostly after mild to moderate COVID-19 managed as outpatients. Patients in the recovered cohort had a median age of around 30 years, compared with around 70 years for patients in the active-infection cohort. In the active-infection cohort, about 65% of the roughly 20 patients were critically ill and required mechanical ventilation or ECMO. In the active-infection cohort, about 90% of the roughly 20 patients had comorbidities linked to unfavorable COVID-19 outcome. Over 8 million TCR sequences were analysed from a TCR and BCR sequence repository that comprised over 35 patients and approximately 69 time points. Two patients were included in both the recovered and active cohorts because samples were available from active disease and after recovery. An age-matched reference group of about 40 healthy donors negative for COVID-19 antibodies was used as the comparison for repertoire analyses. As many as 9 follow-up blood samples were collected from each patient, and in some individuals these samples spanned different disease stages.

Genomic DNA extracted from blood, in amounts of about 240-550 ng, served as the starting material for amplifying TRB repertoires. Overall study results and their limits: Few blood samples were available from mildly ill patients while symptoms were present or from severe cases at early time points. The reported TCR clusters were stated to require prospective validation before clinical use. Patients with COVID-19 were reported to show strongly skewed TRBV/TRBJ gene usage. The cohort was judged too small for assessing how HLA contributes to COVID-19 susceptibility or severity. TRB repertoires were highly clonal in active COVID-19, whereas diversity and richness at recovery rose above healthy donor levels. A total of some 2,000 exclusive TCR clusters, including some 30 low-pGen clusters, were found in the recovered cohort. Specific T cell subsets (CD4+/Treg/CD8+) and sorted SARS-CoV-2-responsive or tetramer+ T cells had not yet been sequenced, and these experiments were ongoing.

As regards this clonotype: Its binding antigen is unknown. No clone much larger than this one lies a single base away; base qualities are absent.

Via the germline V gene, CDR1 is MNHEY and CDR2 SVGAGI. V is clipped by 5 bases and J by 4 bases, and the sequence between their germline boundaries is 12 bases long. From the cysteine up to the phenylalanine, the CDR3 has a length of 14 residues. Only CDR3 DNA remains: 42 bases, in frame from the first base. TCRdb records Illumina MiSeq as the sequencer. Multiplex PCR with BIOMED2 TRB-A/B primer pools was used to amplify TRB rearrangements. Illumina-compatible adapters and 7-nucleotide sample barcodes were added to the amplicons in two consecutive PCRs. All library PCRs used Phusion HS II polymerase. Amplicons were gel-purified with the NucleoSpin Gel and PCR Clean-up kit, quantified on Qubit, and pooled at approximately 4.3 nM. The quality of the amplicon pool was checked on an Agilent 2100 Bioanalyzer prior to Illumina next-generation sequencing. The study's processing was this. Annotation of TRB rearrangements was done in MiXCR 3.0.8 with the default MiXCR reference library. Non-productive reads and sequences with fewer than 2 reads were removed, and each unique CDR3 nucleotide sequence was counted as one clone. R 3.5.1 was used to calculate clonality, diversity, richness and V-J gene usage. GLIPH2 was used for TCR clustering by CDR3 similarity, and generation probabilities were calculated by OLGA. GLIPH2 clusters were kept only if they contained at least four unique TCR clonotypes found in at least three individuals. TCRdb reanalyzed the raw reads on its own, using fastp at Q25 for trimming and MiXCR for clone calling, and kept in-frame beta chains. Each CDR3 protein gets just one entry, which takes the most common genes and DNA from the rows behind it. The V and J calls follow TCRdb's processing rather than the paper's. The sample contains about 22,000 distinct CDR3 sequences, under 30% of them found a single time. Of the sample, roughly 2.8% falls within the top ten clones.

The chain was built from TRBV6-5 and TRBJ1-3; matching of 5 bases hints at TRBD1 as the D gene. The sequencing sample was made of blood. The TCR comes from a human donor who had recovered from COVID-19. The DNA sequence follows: TGTGCCAGCAGTGGGGGTAGAGGGGGAAACACCATATATTTT. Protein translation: CASSGGRGGNTIYF.